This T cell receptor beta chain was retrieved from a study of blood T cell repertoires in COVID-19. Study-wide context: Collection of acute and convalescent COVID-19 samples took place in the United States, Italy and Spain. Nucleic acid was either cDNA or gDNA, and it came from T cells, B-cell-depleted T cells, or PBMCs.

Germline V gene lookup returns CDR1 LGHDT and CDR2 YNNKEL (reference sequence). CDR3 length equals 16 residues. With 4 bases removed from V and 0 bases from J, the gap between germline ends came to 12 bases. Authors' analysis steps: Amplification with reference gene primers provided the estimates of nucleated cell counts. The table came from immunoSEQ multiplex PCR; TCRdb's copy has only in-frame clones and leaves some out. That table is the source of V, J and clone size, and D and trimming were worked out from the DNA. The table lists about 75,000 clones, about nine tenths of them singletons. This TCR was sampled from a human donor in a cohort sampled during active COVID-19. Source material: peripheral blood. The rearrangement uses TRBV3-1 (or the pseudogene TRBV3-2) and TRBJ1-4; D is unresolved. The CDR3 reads CASSLLRGATNEKLFF. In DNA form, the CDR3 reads TGTGCCAGCAGCCTCCTTCGAGGAGCAACTAATGAAAAACTGTTTTTT.